The following is a TCR beta chain sequence with its context. The sample belongs to a study of blood T cell repertoires in COVID-19. Per the study methods: From reference gene primer amplification, estimates of nucleated cell counts were derived. Using immunoSEQ multiplex PCR, the repertoire was profiled, and TCRdb retains in-frame clones only, with some absent. V, J and clone size were drawn from that table, and D and trimming were deduced from the DNA. The sample includes roughly 200,000 clones, 80% to 90% of them seen just once. The sequence was collected from a woman in her thirties or forties with acute COVID-19. The sequenced material came from PBMCs or T cells enriched from blood (not recorded which).

The CDR3 DNA sequence: TGTGCAAGTCGCTTAGGCCCCCGGGTCTCCTACGAGCAGTACTTC. Protein: CASRLGPRVSYEQYF. This rearrangement joins TRBV12-2 to TRBJ2-7; the listed D gene, TRBD2, was not tested against the DNA. TRBV12-2 is described as a pseudogene. This CDR3 is 15 amino acids long.